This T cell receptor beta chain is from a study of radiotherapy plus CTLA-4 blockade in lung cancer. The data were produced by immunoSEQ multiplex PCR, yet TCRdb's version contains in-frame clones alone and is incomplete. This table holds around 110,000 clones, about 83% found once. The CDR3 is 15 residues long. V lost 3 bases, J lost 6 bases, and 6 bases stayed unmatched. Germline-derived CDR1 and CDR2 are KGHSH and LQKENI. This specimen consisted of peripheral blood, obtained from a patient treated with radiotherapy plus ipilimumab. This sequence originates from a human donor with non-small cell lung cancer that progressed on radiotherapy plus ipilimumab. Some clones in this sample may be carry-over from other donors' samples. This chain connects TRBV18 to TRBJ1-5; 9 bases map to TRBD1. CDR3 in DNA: TGTGCCAGCTCACCCCGCGCGGGACAGGGTCAGCCCCAGCATTTT. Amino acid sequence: CASSPRAGQGQPQHF.